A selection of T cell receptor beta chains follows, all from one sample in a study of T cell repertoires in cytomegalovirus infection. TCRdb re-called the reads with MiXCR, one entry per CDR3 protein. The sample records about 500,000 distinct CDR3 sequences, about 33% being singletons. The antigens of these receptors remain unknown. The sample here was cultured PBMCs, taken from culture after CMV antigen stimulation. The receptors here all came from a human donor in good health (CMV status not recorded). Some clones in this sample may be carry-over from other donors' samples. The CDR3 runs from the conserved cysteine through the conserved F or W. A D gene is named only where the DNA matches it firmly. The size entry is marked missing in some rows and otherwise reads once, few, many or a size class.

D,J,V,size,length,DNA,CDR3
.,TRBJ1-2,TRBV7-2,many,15,TGTGCCAGCAGCTTAGGTGGGAGGGCTAACTATGGCTACACCTTC,CASSLGGRANYGYTF
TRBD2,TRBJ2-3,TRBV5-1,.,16,TGCGCCAGCAGCTTCGGCTCTAGCGGCCCCACAGATACGCAGTATTTT,CASSFGSSGPTDTQYF
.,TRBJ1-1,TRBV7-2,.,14,TGTGCCAGCAGCCTCGTTGGGGGTAGAGGTGAAGCTTTCTTT,CASSLVGGRGEAFF
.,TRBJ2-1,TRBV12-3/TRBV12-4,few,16,TGTGCCAGCAGTTTAGAACTAGTCCCATACTACAATGAGCAGTTCTTC,CASSLELVPYYNEQFF
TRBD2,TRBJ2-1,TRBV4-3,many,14,TGCGCCAGCAGCCAAGAGGCACTAGCGGGAGGAAAGTTCTTC,CASSQEALAGGKFF
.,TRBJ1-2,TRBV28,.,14,TGTGCCAGCAGTTTTATTGTCAACTACCGTGGCTACACCTTC,CASSFIVNYRGYTF
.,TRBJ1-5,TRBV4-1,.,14,TGCGCCAGCAGCCGGGATCGGGGCTTACAGCCCCAGCATTTT,CASSRDRGLQPQHF
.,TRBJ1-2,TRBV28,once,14,TGTGCCAGCAGACAAGAGAAGGGGCACTATGGCTACACCTTC,CASRQEKGHYGYTF
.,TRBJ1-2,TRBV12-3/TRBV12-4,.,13,TGTGCCAGCAGTGGTTATGAGAGGGAAGGCTACACCTTC,CASSGYEREGYTF
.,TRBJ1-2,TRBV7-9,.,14,TGTGCCAGCAGACAAGGGGATGCGGCCTATGGCTACACCTTC,CASRQGDAAYGYTF
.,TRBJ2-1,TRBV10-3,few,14,TGTGCCATCAGGGACTCCTCAGCCTACAATGAGCAGTTCTTC,CAIRDSSAYNEQFF
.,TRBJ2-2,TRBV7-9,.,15,TGTGCCAGCAGCTTAGTTGCGGCGGTGGTTGGGGAGCTGTTTTTT,CASSLVAAVVGELFF
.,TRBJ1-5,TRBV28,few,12,TGTGCCAGCAGTTTAGAGGACCAGCCCCAGCATTTT,CASSLEDQPQHF
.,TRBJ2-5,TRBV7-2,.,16,TGTGCCAGCAGCTTACTTGCAGGCAGCGCTCAAGAGACCCAGTACTTC,CASSLLAGSAQETQYF
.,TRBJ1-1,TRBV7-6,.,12,TGTGCCAGCAGCGTAGGACAGTCGCGGGCTTTCTTT,CASSVGQSRAFF
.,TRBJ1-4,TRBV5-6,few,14,TGTGCCAGCAGCAGCGGACATATTAATGAAAAACTGTTTTTT,CASSSGHINEKLFF
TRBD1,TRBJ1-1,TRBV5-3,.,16,TGTGCCAGCAGACCCAGGACAGGGGGGTTTGGAACTGAAGCTTTCTTT,CASRPRTGGFGTEAFF
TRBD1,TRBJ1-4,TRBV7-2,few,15,TGTGCCAGCAGCTTAGGGGGACAGGGGGTTTGGAAACTGTTTTTT,CASSLGGQGVWKLFF
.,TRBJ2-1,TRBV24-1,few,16,TGTGCCACCAGTGATCCAGGGGCGGTATCCTACAATGAGCAGTTCTTC,CATSDPGAVSYNEQFF
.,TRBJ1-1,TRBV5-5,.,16,TGTGCCAGCAGCTTGGTAGTGGTCAGGATGAACACTGAAGCTTTCTTT,CASSLVVVRMNTEAFF
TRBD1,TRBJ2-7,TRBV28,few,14,TGTGCCAGCTTCCCCGACAGGGGCTCCTACGAGCAGTACTTC,CASFPDRGSYEQYF
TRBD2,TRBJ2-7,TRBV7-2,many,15,TGTGCCAGCAGCACCAGACTAGCGGGAGAAGGCGAGCAGTACTTC,CASSTRLAGEGEQYF
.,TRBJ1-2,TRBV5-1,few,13,TGCGCCAGCAGCTCCGGGCCTAACTATGGCTACACCTTC,CASSSGPNYGYTF
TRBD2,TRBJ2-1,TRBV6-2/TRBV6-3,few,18,TGTGCCAGCAGGCACGGACTAGCGGGCAGAAGCTCCTACAATGAGCAGTTCTTC,CASRHGLAGRSSYNEQFF
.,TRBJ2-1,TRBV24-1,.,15,TGTGCCACCAGTGATTCGGAAGTCTTGTACAATGAGCAGTTCTTC,CATSDSEVLYNEQFF
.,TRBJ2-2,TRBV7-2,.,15,TGTGCCAGCAGCTTAAGAGGGGGAGCCGCCGGGGAGCTGTTTTTT,CASSLRGGAAGELFF
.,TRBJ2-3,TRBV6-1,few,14,TGTGCCAGCAGTACCGGGACTCTATCAGATACGCAGTATTTT,CASSTGTLSDTQYF
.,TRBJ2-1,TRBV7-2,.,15,TGTGCCAGCAGCTTATCCGGACGTAGGGGTGATGAGCAGTTCTTC,CASSLSGRRGDEQFF
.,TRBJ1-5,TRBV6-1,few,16,TGTGCCAGCAGGCCCGGGACATCCACCCGCCATCAGCCCCAGCATTTT,CASRPGTSTRHQPQHF
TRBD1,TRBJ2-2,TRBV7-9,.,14,TGTGCCAGCAGAGGACAGGGAAGTGCCGGGGAGCTGTTTTTT,CASRGQGSAGELFF
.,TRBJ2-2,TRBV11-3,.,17,TGTGCCAGCAGCTTAGATCTGGGGGGCGCCCGCACCGGAGGGCTGTTTTTT,CASSLDLGGARTGGLFF
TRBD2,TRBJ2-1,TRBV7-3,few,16,TGTGCCAGCAGCTTACGCCCTAGCGGGGGGCACAATGAGCAGTTCTTC,CASSLRPSGGHNEQFF